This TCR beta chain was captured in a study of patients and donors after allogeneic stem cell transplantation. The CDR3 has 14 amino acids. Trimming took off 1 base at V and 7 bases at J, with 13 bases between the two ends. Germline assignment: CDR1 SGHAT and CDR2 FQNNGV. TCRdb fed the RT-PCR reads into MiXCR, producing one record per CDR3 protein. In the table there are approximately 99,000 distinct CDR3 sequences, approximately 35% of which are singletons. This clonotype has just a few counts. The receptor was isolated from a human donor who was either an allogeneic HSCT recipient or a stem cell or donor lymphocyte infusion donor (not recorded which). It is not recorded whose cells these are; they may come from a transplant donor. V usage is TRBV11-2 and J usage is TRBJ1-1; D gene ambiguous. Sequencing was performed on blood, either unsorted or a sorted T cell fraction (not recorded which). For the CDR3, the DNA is TGTGCCAGCAGCTTAGTGGCCTTGGGGAGTGAAGCTTTCTTT. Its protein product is CASSLVALGSEAFF.